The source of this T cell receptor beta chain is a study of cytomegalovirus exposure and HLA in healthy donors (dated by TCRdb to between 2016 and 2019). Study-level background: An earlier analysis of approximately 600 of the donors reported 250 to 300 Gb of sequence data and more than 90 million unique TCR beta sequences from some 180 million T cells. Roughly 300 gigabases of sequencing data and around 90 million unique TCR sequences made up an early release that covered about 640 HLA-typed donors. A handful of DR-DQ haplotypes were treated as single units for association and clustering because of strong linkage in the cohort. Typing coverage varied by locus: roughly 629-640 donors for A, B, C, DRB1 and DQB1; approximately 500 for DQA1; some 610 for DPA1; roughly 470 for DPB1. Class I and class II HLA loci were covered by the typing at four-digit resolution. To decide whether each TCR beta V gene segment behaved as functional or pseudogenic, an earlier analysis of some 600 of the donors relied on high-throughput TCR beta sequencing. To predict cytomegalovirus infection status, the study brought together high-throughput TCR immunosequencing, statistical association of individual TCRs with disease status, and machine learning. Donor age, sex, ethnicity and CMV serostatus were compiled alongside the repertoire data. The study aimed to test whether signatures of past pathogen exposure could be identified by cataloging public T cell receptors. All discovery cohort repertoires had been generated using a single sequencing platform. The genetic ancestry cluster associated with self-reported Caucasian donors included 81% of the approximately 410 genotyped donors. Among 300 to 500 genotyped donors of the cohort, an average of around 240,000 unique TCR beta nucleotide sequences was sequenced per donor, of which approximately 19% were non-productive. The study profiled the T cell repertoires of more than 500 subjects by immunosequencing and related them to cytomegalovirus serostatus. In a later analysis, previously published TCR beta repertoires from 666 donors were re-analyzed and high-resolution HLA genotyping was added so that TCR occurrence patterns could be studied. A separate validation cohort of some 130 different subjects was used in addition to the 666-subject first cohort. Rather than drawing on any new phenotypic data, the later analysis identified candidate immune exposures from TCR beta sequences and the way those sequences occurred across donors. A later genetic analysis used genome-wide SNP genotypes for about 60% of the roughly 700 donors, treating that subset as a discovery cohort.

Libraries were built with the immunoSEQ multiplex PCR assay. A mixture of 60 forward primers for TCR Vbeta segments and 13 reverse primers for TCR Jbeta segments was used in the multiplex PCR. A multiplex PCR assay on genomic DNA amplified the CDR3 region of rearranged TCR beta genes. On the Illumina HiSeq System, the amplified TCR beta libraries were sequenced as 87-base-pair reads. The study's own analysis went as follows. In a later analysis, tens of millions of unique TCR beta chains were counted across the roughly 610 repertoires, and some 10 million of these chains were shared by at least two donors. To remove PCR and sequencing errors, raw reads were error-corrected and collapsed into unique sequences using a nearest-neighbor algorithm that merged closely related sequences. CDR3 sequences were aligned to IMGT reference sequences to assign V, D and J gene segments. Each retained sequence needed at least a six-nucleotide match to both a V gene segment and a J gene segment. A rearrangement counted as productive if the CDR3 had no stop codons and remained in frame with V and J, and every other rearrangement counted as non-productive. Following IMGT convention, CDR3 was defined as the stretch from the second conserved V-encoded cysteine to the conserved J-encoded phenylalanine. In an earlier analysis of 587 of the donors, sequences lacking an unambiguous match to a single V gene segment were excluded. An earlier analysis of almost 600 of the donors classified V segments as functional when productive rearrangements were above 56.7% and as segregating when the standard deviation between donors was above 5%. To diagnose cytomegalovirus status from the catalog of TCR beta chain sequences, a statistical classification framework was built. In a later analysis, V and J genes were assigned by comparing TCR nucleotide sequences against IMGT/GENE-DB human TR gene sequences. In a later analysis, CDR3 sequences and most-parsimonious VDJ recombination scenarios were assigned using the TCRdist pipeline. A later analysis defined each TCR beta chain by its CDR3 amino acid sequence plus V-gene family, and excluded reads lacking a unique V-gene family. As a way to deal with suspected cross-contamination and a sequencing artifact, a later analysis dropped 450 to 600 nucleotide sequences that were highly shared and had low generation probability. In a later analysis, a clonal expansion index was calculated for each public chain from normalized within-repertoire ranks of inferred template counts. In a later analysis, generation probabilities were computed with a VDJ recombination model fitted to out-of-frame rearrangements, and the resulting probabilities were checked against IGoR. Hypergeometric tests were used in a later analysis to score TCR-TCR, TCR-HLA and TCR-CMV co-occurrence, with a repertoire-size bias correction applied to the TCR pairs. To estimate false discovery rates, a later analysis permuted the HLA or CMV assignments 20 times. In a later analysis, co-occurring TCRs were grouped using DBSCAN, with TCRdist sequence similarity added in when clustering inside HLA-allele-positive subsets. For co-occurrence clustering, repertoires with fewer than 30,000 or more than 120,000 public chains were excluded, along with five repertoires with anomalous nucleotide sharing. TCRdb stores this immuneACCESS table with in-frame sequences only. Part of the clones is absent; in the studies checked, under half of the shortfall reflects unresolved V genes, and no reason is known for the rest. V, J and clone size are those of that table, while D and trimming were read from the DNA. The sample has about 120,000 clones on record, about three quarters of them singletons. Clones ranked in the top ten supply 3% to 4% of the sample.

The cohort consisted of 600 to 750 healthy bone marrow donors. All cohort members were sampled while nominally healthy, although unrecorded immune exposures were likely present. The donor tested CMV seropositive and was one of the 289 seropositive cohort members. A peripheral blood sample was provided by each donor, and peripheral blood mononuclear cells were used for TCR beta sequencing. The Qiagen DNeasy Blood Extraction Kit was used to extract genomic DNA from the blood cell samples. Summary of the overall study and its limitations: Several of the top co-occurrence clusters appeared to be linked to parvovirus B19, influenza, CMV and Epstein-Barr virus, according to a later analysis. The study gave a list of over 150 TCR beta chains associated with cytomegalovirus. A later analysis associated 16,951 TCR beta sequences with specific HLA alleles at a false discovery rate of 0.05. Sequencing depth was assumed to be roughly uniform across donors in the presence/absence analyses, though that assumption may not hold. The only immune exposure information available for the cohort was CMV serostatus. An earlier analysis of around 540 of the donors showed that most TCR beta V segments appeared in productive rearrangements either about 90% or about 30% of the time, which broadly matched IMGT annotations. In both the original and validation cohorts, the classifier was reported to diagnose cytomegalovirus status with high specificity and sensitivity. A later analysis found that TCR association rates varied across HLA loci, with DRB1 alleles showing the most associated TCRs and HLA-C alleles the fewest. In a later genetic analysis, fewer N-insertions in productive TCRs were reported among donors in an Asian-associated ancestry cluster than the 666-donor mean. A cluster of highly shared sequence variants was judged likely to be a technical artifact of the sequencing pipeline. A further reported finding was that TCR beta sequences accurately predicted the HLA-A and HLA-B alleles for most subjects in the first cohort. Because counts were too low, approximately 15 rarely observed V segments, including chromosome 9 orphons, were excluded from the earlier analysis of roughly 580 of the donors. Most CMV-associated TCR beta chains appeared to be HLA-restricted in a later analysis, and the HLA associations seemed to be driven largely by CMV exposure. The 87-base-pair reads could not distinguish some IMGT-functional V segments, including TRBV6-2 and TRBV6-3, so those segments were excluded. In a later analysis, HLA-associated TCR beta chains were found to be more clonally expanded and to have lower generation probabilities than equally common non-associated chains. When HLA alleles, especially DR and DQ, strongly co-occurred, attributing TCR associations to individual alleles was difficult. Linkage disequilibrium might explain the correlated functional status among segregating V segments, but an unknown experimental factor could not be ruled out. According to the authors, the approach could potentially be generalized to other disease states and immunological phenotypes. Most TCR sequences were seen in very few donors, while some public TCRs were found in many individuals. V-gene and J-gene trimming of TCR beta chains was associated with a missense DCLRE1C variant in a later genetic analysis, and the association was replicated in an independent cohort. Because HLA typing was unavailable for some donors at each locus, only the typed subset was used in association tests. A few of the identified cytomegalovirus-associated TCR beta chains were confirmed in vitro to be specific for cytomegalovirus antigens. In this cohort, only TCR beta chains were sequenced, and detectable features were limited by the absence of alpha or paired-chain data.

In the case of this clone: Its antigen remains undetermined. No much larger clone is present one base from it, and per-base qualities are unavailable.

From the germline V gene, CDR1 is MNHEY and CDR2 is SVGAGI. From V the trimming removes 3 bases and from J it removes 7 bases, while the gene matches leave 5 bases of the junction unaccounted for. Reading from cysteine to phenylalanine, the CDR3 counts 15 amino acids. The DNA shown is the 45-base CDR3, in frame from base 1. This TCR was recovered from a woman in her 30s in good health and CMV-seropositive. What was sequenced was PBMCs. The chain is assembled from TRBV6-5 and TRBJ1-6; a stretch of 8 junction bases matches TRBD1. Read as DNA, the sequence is TGTGCCAGCAGTTATGGACAGGGTGGGAATTCACCCCTCCACTTT. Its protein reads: CASSYGQGGNSPLHF.